The 21 T cell receptor beta chains in this list originate from one sample, sequenced in a study of shared clonotypes between healthy human individuals. TCRdb's table, derived via immunoSEQ multiplex PCR, lists solely in-frame clones and lacks some. In the table there are more than 400,000 clones, over 70% of which are singletons. The sample comprised PBMCs. Receptors were obtained from a woman aged 35 to 49 in good health. Some clones in this sample may be carry-over from other donors' samples.

The chain combines TRBV2 with TRBJ2-7; possibly TRBD1 or TRBD2 for D (5 bases each). Per the germline V gene, CDR1 is SNHLY and CDR2 is FYNNEI. CDR3 length: 14 residues. V gave up 2 bases and J gave up 4 bases, with 12 bases separating them. CDR3 DNA: TGTGCCAGCAGTGAATGGGGCAGGGAGTACGAGCAGTACTTC. This encodes CASSEWGREYEQYF.

Comments on this clone: A clone one base away is much larger, so this may be a read error. V usage is TRBV29-1 and J usage is TRBJ2-7, with D perhaps TRBD1 or TRBD2 (5 bases each). CDR3 length: 12 residues. CDR1 is SQVTM and CDR2 is ANQGSEA in the germline V gene. The CDR3 protein is CSVRDGTYERYF. The CDR3 nucleotides read TGCAGCGTCCGGGACGGAACCTACGAGCGGTACTTC.

The chain employs TRBV19 and TRBJ2-2, with D perhaps TRBD1 (5 bases). Germline CDR1 reads LNHDA; CDR2 reads SQIVND (reference sequence). V gave up 3 bases and J gave up 4 bases, with 12 bases separating them. The length of the CDR3 is 15 residues. CDR3 DNA: TGTGCCAGTAGTATGCGCCTAGGGGTCACCGGGGAGCTGTTTTTT. This codes for CASSMRLGVTGELFF.

A word on this clone: This likely traces to a read error, being one base from a far larger clone. The chain employs TRBV28 and TRBJ2-5; D is unresolved. This CDR3 is built from 18 residues. Germline CDR1 and CDR2: MDHEN and SYDVKM. The germline V and J ends were trimmed by 4 bases and 7 bases, with 28 bases remaining between them. CDR3 protein: CASSSLSSPKGPEGTQYF. DNA of the CDR3: TGTGCCAGCAGTTCCCTCTCCTCCCCCAAGGGTCCTGAAGGGACCCAGTACTTC.

The chain has TRBV15 and TRBJ2-2; 7 bases match TRBD2. Trimming removed 0 bases from V and 4 bases from J; junction bases left unmatched: 8. The CDR3 spans 17 residues. Germline lookup yields CDR1 LNHNV and CDR2 YYDKDF (reference sequence). CDR3 region: CATSRDWVIAGTGELFF. The CDR3 DNA is TGTGCCACCAGCAGAGACTGGGTAATAGCGGGCACCGGGGAGCTGTTTTTT.

V is TRBV15 and J is TRBJ2-3, with D perhaps given as TRBD1 or TRBD2 (5 bases each). V dropped 0 bases and J dropped 2 bases, with 12 bases sitting between them. This CDR3 has 16 amino acids. Germline CDR1 and CDR2: LNHNV and YYDKDF (reference sequence). The CDR3 spells CATSRDFEGPTDTQYF. The CDR3 DNA sequence: TGTGCCACCAGCAGAGACTTTGAGGGACCCACAGATACGCAGTATTTT.

On this clone: This sequence is one base from a far larger clone and is likely a read error. Distinct nucleotide sequences in the sample also encode this CDR3. V usage is TRBV5-6 and J usage is TRBJ2-3, with 10 bases that match TRBD2. The CDR3 sequence is 17 residues long. Per germline, CDR1 SGHDT and CDR2 YYEEEE. Trimming at V came to 3 bases and at J to 3 bases, leaving 10 bases not matched to a gene. Here the CDR3 DNA reads TGTGCCAGCAGCTGGACTAGCGGACATGCTAGTACAGATACGCAGTATTTT. Translating it yields CASSWTSGHASTDTQYF.

The CDR3 sequence is CASSLIPTTLAELSYNEQFF. Written as DNA, the CDR3 is TGCGCCAGCAGCTTGATCCCAACTACCTTAGCGGAACTTTCCTACAATGAGCAGTTCTTC. The chain carries TRBV5-1 and TRBJ2-1; the D gene is possibly TRBD2 (6 bases). CDR3 length: 20 residues. The germline V gene has CDR1 SGHRS and CDR2 YFSETQ. Trimming pared 1 base from V and 1 base from J, leaving 24 bases between.

For this clone: It differs at one base from a far larger clone, so likely a read error. Additional DNA sequences in this sample encode the identical CDR3. V and J are TRBV6-5 and TRBJ1-1; D unresolved. The germline V and J ends were trimmed by 7 bases and 10 bases, with 13 bases remaining between them. The CDR3 totals 11 residues. Germline V lookup: CDR1 MNHEY, CDR2 SVGAGI. As DNA, the CDR3 is TGTGCCAGCACCCAGGAGGTGGTAGCTTTCTTT. Amino acid sequence: CASTQEVVAFF.

The chain links TRBV5-1 to TRBJ2-3; 7 nucleotides agree with TRBD2. J lost 2 bases, V lost 6 bases, and 6 bases had no gene match. Per the germline V gene, CDR1 is SGHRS and CDR2 is YFSETQ. This CDR3 comprises 14 residues. The chain's CDR3 is CASNEAGFTDTQYF. The CDR3 DNA reads as TGCGCCAGCAACGAAGCGGGATTCACAGATACGCAGTATTTT.

A remark on this clone: A far larger clone differs by one base, so this is likely a read error. Other nucleotide sequences in the sample specify the same CDR3. The rearrangement uses TRBV10-3 and TRBJ2-5; 9 nucleotides agree with TRBD1. This CDR3 spans 14 amino acids. The V gene's germline CDR1 is ENHRY and CDR2 SYGVKD. The junction had 9 bases not matched to a gene; V was cut back by 4 bases and J by 9 bases. CDR3 region: CAISVPGQGLPQYF. CDR3 coding DNA: TGTGCCATCAGTGTCCCGGGACAGGGTCTTCCCCAGTACTTC.

This rearrangement joins TRBV5-6 to TRBJ1-4; no reliable D call. The CDR3 sequence is 15 residues long. The V and J ends lost 4 bases and 8 bases respectively, with 18 bases between them. Per the germline V gene, CDR1 is SGHDT and CDR2 is YYEEEE. The CDR3 nucleotides are TGTGCCAGCAGCGCCGGCCGGGGAATTGGAGAAAAACTGTTTTTT. It specifies CASSAGRGIGEKLFF. Together with reference TRBV5-6 and TRBJ1-4, the CDR3 gives the full variable domain: DAGVTQSPTHLIKTRGQQVTLRCSPKSGHDTVSWYQQALGQGPQFIFQYYEEEERQRGNFPDRFSGHQFPNYSSELNVNALLLGDSALYLCASSAGRGIGEKLFFGSGTQLSVL.

The gene calls are TRBV11-3 and TRBJ2-2; D tentatively reads TRBD1 or TRBD2 (5 bases each). Looked up from germline, CDR1 is SGHNT and CDR2 is YENEEA. This CDR3 spans 16 amino acids. Trimming took 5 bases from V and 1 from J, leaving 14 bases between them. The CDR3 reads CASSPGGTRNTGELFF. CDR3 sequence (DNA): TGTGCCAGCAGCCCCGGTGGGACCCGGAACACCGGGGAGCTGTTTTTT.

On this clone: A read error is likely here: a far larger clone is one base away. Different DNA sequences within this sample yield the same CDR3. V is TRBV6-5 and J is TRBJ2-7; 9 nucleotides line up with TRBD1. The germline V gene encodes CDR1 MNHEY and CDR2 SVGAGI. V lost 0 bases, J lost 5 bases, and 8 bases stayed unmatched. The CDR3 is 16 amino acids. The CDR3 region is CASSYSPGTGLDEQYF. Here the CDR3 DNA reads TGTGCCAGCAGTTACTCTCCAGGGACAGGGCTTGACGAGCAGTACTTC.

V usage is TRBV9 and J usage is TRBJ2-1; unclear D gene. The CDR3 is 15 amino acids. With 0 bases removed from V and 0 bases from J, the gap between germline ends came to 7 bases. The germline V gene encodes CDR1 SGDLS and CDR2 YYNGEE. The CDR3 loop is CASSVDPFSYNEQFF. CDR3 DNA: TGTGCCAGCAGCGTAGATCCCTTCTCCTACAATGAGCAGTTCTTC.

In regard to this clone: Germline is not matched at one junction end, which may reflect a read error. The chain couples TRBV28 to TRBJ1-5; no clear D gene. The CDR3 runs 15 residues. The germline CDR1 and CDR2 sequences are MDHEN and SYDVKM. This chain's CDR3 is CASMERRTGKQPQHF. The CDR3 coding sequence is TGTGCCAGCATGGAGAGACGGACGGGCAAACAGCCCCAGCATTTT.

This clone appeared a few times. Given a far larger clone just one base away, this is likely a sequencing read error. J is TRBJ1-1 and V is TRBV5-4; TRBD1 agrees at 7 bases. Germline CDR1 and CDR2: SGHNT and YYREEE (reference sequence). This CDR3 is 15 amino acids long. J lost 3 bases, V lost 5 bases, and 10 bases had no gene match. As DNA, the CDR3 is TGTGCCAGCAGTCCCGACAGGGCTAAGTACACTGAAGCTTTCTTT. Its protein product is CASSPDRAKYTEAFF.

The chain has TRBV2 and TRBJ2-7; 8 nucleotides align to TRBD1. Germline CDR1 is SNHLY and CDR2 is FYNNEI. CDR3 length: 15 residues. V lost 6 bases and J lost 0; bases outside the gene matches: 7. This chain's CDR3 is CASRADRASSYEQYF. As DNA, the CDR3 is TGTGCCAGCAGAGCGGACAGGGCGAGCTCCTACGAGCAGTACTTC.

This chain joins TRBV19 and TRBJ2-5; 8 bases fit TRBD2. The length of the CDR3 is 13 residues. J lost 4 bases, V lost 5 bases, and 3 bases had no gene match. CDR1 and CDR2 (germline): LNHDA, SQIVND (reference sequence). CDR3 sequence reads: CASSQGLGETQYF. In DNA form, the CDR3 reads TGTGCCAGTAGTCAGGGACTAGGAGAGACCCAGTACTTC. The variable domain in full, completed from reference TRBV19 and TRBJ2-5, reads DGGITQSPKYLFRKEGQNVTLSCEQNLNHDAMYWYRQDPGQGLRLIYYSQIVNDFQKGDIAEGYSVSREKKESFPLTVTSAQKNPTAFYLCASSQGLGETQYFGPGTRLLVL.

Worth noting for this clone: A far larger clone is off by one base, so a read error is likely. Additional DNA sequences in this sample encode the identical CDR3. The chain joins TRBV30 to TRBJ1-1; D not certain. Germline CDR1 and CDR2: GTSNPN and SVGIG (reference sequence). The CDR3 contains 15 residues. Trimming took off 4 bases at V and 1 base at J, with 16 bases between the two ends. The CDR3 coding sequence is TGTGCCTGGACCCCTAAGGAGGGCAGGAACACTGAAGCTTTCTTT. Translated, it gives CAWTPKEGRNTEAFF. Full variable domain (missing parts from reference TRBV30 and TRBJ1-1): SQTIHQWPATLVQPVGSPLSLECTVEGTSNPNLYWYRQAAGRGLQLLFYSVGIGQISSEVPQNLSASRPQDRQFILSSKKLLLSDSGFYLCAWTPKEGRNTEAFFGQGTRLTVV.

The CDR3 coding sequence is TGTGCCAGCAGCCCCCGAACTAGCGGGAGACGGGAGACCCAGTACTTC. Its translation: CASSPRTSGRRETQYF. The gene calls are TRBV7-2 and TRBJ2-5, with TRBD2 matching 11 bases. This CDR3 has 16 residues. V trimming: 5 bases; J trimming: 5 bases; junction bases outside the gene matches: 10. Germline lookup yields CDR1 SGHTA and CDR2 FQGNSA.